This T cell receptor (beta chain) derives from a study of shared clonotypes between healthy human individuals. Study-wide context: The donors, a couple of women and a few men, were aged 18 to 49.

A word on this clone: Antigen: not known.

Study-wide results and caveats: Memory subsets generally showed lower estimated richness than naive subsets. In contrast to clonotypes shared by all four donors, non-shared clonotypes had lower generation probabilities.

The V end lost 1 base, the J end lost 0 bases, and 10 bases lay between the germline ends. CDR3 length: 16 residues. Per germline, CDR1 MNHEY and CDR2 SMNVEV (reference sequence). For sorted subsets, about 0.2 ug DNA per replicate equaled about 30,000 T cell genomes. The protocol was immunoSEQ multiplex PCR, while the TCRdb copy is restricted to in-frame clones and leaves out a portion. The sample has about 1 million clones, approximately 70% seen once. The sequencing sample was made of memory CD4+ T cells sorted from blood. The subset is: CD45RA-negative fraction. This rearrangement joins TRBV27 to TRBJ2-1; D gene uncertain. This receptor was taken from a man between 18 and 35 years old in good health. The CDR3 DNA sequence: TGTGCCAGCAGTTTATTACAACGGAGCTCCTACAATGAGCAGTTCTTC. This encodes CASSLLQRSSYNEQFF.